This T cell receptor (beta chain) was observed in a study of cytomegalovirus exposure and HLA in healthy donors. Looking at the study overall: An early release of data contained approximately 80 million unique TCRs, which came from HLA-typed donors.

Details on this clone: Antigen: not known.

Healthy bone marrow donors supplied every sample. This CDR3 is 12 amino acids long. Trimming at V came to 6 bases and at J to 7 bases, leaving 6 bases not matched to a gene. CDR1 is MNHEY and CDR2 is SVGAGI in the germline V gene. Notes on the study in general: Several of the most significant clusters appeared linked to common viral pathogens, based on a later analysis. Because they were indistinguishable, some V segments, including TRBV6-2 and TRBV6-3, were excluded.

Amplification used 60 Vbeta primers and 13 Jbeta primers. Generated by immunoSEQ multiplex PCR, the TCRdb table keeps only in-frame clones and is missing some. The sample lists about 130,000 clones; under 20% were seen once. Sequences were obtained from PBMCs. The receptor was derived from a female donor in good health and CMV-seropositive. J is TRBJ2-7 and V is TRBV6-5; TRBD1 matches at 7 bases. This CDR3 reads CASSRKGAEQYF. CDR3 sequence (DNA): TGTGCCAGCAGCCGCAAGGGGGCTGAGCAGTACTTC.